This T cell receptor beta chain emerged from a study of blood T cell repertoires in COVID-19. As for the study in general: Acute and convalescent COVID-19 samples came from the United States, Italy and Spain.

This CDR3 is 15 amino acids long. J was trimmed by 4 bases and V by 6 bases; bases with no gene match: 8. Germline values: CDR1 MNHEY, CDR2 SVGAGI. In the authors' workflow: Using reference gene primer amplification, nucleated cell counts were estimated. The assay was immunoSEQ multiplex PCR, and TCRdb's table has in-frame clones only and misses some. V and J calls and clone size are as listed in that table; D and trimming were resolved from the DNA. The repertoire holds over 100,000 clones, with approximately 87% as singletons. This TCR came from a man aged 50 to 59 with active COVID-19. The rearrangement links TRBV6-5 to TRBJ2-1; TRBD1 matches 8 bases. Sample: peripheral blood. The DNA of the CDR3 is TGTGCCAGCAGGGGGGACAGGCGTCTATACAATGAGCAGTTCTTC. Its protein product is CASRGDRRLYNEQFF.